This T cell receptor (beta chain) was sequenced during a study of T cells in Graves' hyperthyroidism and ophthalmopathy. This clonotype has at least ten counts. Regions amplified from RNA transcripts were the TCR beta CDR3 regions. When the TCR CDR3 underwent first-round RT-PCR, the HTBI primer set was used. TCRdb redid the calling of the multiplex PCR reads with MiXCR, one entry per CDR3 protein. The sample lists fewer than 450,000 distinct CDR3 sequences, around 18% seen once, with 40% in the top ten. The CDR3 contains 14 residues. Trimming cost V 8 bases and J 2 bases, with 10 bases left between them. Germline V gene data show CDR1 as MNHEY and CDR2 as SMNVEV (reference sequence).

V and J are TRBV27 and TRBJ2-6; no clear D. Source material: blood. This clonotype originated in a young man with Graves' ophthalmopathy. CDR3: CASGTAPGANVLTF. The CDR3 DNA sequence: TGTGCCAGCGGTACCGCCCCTGGGGCCAACGTCCTGACTTTC. The whole variable domain, remainder taken from reference TRBV27 and TRBJ2-6, is EAQVTQNPRYLITVTGKKLTVTCSQNMNHEYMSWYRQDPGLGLRQIYYSMNVEVTDKGDVPEGYKVSRKEKRNFPLILESPSPNQTSLYFCASGTAPGANVLTFGAGSRLTVL.